The following is a T cell receptor (beta chain) sequence with its context. Its antigen is currently unknown. This sample stems from a study of Graves' ophthalmopathy and Graves' hyperthyroidism. On the study more broadly: No progression to ophthalmopathy over 18 months defined stable hyperthyroidism. Study results and limitations: Both a roughly 70% sensitivity and a 72.22% specificity characterized the model's predictions of ophthalmopathy progression. Using a 13-signature model, the authors split ophthalmopathy from stable hyperthyroidism, with 85% to 90% sensitivity and 81.08% specificity. Blood shared most expanded thyroid clonotypes above 0.001 frequency.

This CDR3 spans 14 amino acids. V dropped 3 bases and J dropped 4 bases, with 12 bases sitting between them. In germline, CDR1 is SGHTA, CDR2 FQGNSA. RNA transcripts were the source from which TCR beta CDR3 regions were amplified. Following a first-round RT-PCR that used HTBI primers, a second-round multiplex PCR was carried out. One entry per CDR3 protein, called by TCRdb with MiXCR from the multiplex PCR reads. The sample records approximately 1.2 million distinct CDR3 sequences, roughly 35% being singletons. What was sequenced was peripheral blood or thyroid tissue (not recorded which). The source of this sequence is an adult man with Graves' hyperthyroidism. The rearrangement links TRBV7-2 to TRBJ1-2; TRBD1 is a possible D gene (6 bases). The CDR3 DNA sequence: TGTGCCAGCAGCTTCGATCGCAGGGGCTATGGCTACACCTTC. This translates into CASSFDRRGYGYTF.